The 16 T cell receptor beta chains below were found in one sample sequenced in a study of shared clonotypes between healthy human individuals. Cells designated naive CD8 were CD45RO-negative and were positively selected for CCR7, with terminally differentiated effector memory CD45RA+ cells excluded. Libraries were prepared by immunoSEQ multiplex PCR; TCRdb keeps only in-frame clonotypes and omits some of them. The repertoire holds fewer than 800,000 clones, with approximately 90% as singletons. The specimen sequenced was naive CD8+ T cells sorted from blood. The source of these receptors is a man younger than 45 in good health.

J is TRBJ2-4 and V is TRBV28; D gene uncertain. V dropped 4 bases and J dropped 2 bases, with 18 bases sitting between them. The CDR3 has 17 amino acids. Per the germline V gene, CDR1 is MDHEN and CDR2 is SYDVKM. The CDR3 loop is CASSWSPRVNSKNIQYF. The CDR3 DNA sequence: TGTGCCAGCAGTTGGTCCCCAAGGGTCAACTCCAAAAACATTCAGTACTTC.

This chain joins TRBV4-1 and TRBJ1-5, with 9 bases lining up with TRBD1. There are 16 residues in the CDR3. Germline assignment: CDR1 MGHRA and CDR2 YSYEKL. V was pared by 0 bases and J by 4 bases, with 4 bases of the junction left unmatched. CDR3 residues: CASSQEVGQGNQPQHF. The CDR3 coding sequence is TGCGCCAGCAGCCAAGAGGTGGGACAGGGAAATCAGCCCCAGCATTTT.

To note about this clone: This same CDR3 is encoded by further DNA sequences in the sample. The chain employs TRBV29-1 and TRBJ1-1, with D uncertain. The CDR3 contains 12 residues. V lost 3 bases, J lost 1 base, and 6 bases lay in between. The germline V gene encodes CDR1 SQVTM and CDR2 ANQGSEA. CDR3 protein: CSVEAGNTEAFF. The CDR3 DNA sequence: TGCAGCGTTGAGGCAGGGAACACTGAAGCTTTCTTT.

The chain links TRBV2 to TRBJ2-1; 9 bases map to TRBD1. Germline values: CDR1 SNHLY, CDR2 FYNNEI. The CDR3 runs 15 residues. V lost 5 bases and J lost 2; bases outside the gene matches: 4. CDR3 amino acids: CASSQDRGAYNEQFF. The DNA of the CDR3 is TGTGCCAGCAGTCAGGACAGGGGAGCCTACAATGAGCAGTTCTTC.

The genes are TRBV7-3 and TRBJ1-2, with D perhaps matching TRBD1 (6 bases). Between the trimmed V and J ends, which lost 0 bases and 4 bases, there was a span of 6 bases. Looked up from germline, CDR1 is SGHTA and CDR2 is FQGTGA. The CDR3 covers 13 residues. The CDR3 DNA follows: TGTGCCAGCAGCTTAACAGGGGGCTATGGCTACACCTTC. Residues: CASSLTGGYGYTF.

The V and J genes are TRBV7-9 and TRBJ2-5, with D possibly being TRBD2 (5 bases). Trimming left V 5 bases short and J 5 bases short, with 18 bases between. The CDR3 has 15 amino acids. The germline gives CDR1 SEHNR, CDR2 FQNEAQ (reference sequence). CDR3 sequence (DNA): TGTGCCAGCAGCCTTTCTGGGGAGCGGAAGGAGACCCAGTACTTC. Residues: CASSLSGERKETQYF.

J is TRBJ2-3 and V is TRBV5-5; 8 bases fit TRBD1. Germline assignment: CDR1 SGHKS and CDR2 YYEKEE (reference sequence). The trim removed 4 bases at V and 2 bases at J, leaving 9 bases unmatched. The CDR3 loop spans 16 amino acids. DNA of the CDR3: TGTGCCAGCAGCCCCATGGACAGGGCGTACACAGATACGCAGTATTTT. It translates to CASSPMDRAYTDTQYF.

The V and J genes are TRBV30 and TRBJ2-3; D ambiguous. CDR1 is GTSNPN and CDR2 is SVGIG in the germline V gene (reference sequence). CDR3 size: 12 residues. The CDR3 nucleotides read TGTGCTAAAGGACGGATCGCAGATACGCAGTATTTT. Protein: CAKGRIADTQYF.

The table lists this clone with a count of one. The chain has TRBV27 and TRBJ2-7; no clear D. This CDR3 contains 16 residues. Germline V lookup: CDR1 MNHEY, CDR2 SMNVEV (reference sequence). Trimming stripped 0 bases from V and 5 bases from J, with 17 bases between. CDR3 in DNA: TGTGCCAGCAGTTTATCGGTGGGCGAAGGTTTTAACGAGCAGTACTTC. It codes for CASSLSVGEGFNEQYF.

The chain links TRBV29-1 to TRBJ2-1, with unresolved D. In germline, CDR1 is SQVTM, CDR2 ANQGSEA. This CDR3 has 14 amino acids. V lost 5 bases to trimming and J lost 1 base, with 12 bases between them. The CDR3 reads CSVRWASSYNEQFF. For the CDR3, the DNA is TGCAGCGTTCGTTGGGCTTCGTCCTACAATGAGCAGTTCTTC.

This chain uses TRBV5-1 with TRBJ2-7; 14 nucleotides line up with TRBD2. After removal of 4 bases from V and 3 bases from J, the junction contained 0 bases not matched to a gene. The CDR3 sequence is 14 residues long. CDR1 and CDR2 (germline): SGHRS, YFSETQ. CDR3 nucleotide sequence: TGCGCCAGCAGCGGGACTAGCGGGAGCTACGAGCAGTACTTC. It translates to CASSGTSGSYEQYF. Looking up the rest from reference TRBV5-1 and TRBJ2-7 gives the full variable domain: KAGVTQTPRYLIKTRGQQVTLSCSPISGHRSVSWYQQTPGQGLQFLFEYFSETQRNKGNFPGRFSGRQFSNSRSEMNVSTLELGDSALYLCASSGTSGSYEQYFGPGTRLTVT.

In regard to this clone: This sample also contains other DNA sequences that code for the same CDR3. This chain connects TRBV7-9 to TRBJ2-7; the D is unclear. Trimming left V 5 bases short and J 0 bases short, with 5 bases between. Germline-derived CDR1 and CDR2 are SEHNR and FQNEAQ (reference sequence). CDR3 length: 12 residues. The CDR3: CASSLSSYEQYF. The CDR3 coding sequence is TGTGCCAGCAGCCTCAGCTCCTACGAGCAGTACTTC. Filled out from reference TRBV7-9 and TRBJ2-7, the complete variable domain reads DTGVSQNPRHKITKRGQNVTFRCDPISEHNRLYWYRQTLGQGPEFLTYFQNEAQLEKSRLLSDRFSAERPKGSFSTLEIQRTEQGDSAMYLCASSLSSYEQYFGPGTRLTVT.

The chain couples TRBV20-1 to TRBJ2-5, with D unresolved. The CDR3 totals 11 residues. The germline V gene encodes CDR1 DFQATT and CDR2 SNEGSKA (reference sequence). Between the trimmed V and J ends, which lost 8 bases and 7 bases, there was a span of 14 bases. The CDR3 sequence: CSPPYGVTQYF. CDR3 bases: TGCAGTCCCCCATATGGGGTGACCCAGTACTTC.

Note on this clone: At the DNA level, this CDR3 is encoded by other sequences in the same sample as well. The chain combines TRBV28 with TRBJ2-7; the D is unclear. This CDR3 comprises 10 residues. Germline V gene lookup returns CDR1 MDHEN and CDR2 SYDVKM. V lost 2 bases, J lost 5 bases, and 1 base lay in between. This chain's CDR3 is CASSLNEQYF. The CDR3 region has the DNA TGTGCCAGCAGTTTAAACGAGCAGTACTTC.

The V and J genes are TRBV7-9 and TRBJ1-5, with 7 positions matching TRBD1. The CDR3 covers 16 residues. J lost 0 bases, V lost 6 bases, and 8 bases had no gene match. From germline, CDR1 is SEHNR and CDR2 FQNEAQ (reference sequence). The CDR3 loop reads CASSSLDRSSNQPQHF. CDR3 DNA sequence: TGTGCCAGCAGTTCTCTGGACAGGAGTAGCAATCAGCCCCAGCATTTT.

This sequence joins TRBV4-3 and TRBJ2-3, with 8 bases fitting TRBD2. V lost 4 bases to trimming and J lost 5 bases; unmatched junction nucleotides: 11. CDR1 is LGHNA, CDR2 YSLEER, per germline. The CDR3 length is 16 residues. In DNA, the CDR3 is TGCGCCAGCAGCCTAGCATACGGGAGGGCCGGAGATACGCAGTATTTT. Protein product: CASSLAYGRAGDTQYF.